This T cell receptor beta chain was profiled in a study of Graves' ophthalmopathy and Graves' hyperthyroidism. This clonotype was detected a few times. The CDR3 sequence is 17 residues long. The J segment lost 9 bases and the V segment lost 1 base, leaving 10 bases of the junction unmatched. Germline V gene data show CDR1 as SGHTA and CDR2 as FQGNSA. RNA transcripts were the template, and TCR beta CDR3 regions were amplified from them. Investigators did first-round RT-PCR with HTBI primers, then second-round multiplex PCR. Via MiXCR, TCRdb re-called the multiplex PCR reads, giving one row per CDR3 protein. The sample holds about 740,000 distinct CDR3 sequences, roughly two fifths seen once.

Sequencing was performed on peripheral blood. The receptor's source is an adult man with Graves' ophthalmopathy. J is TRBJ1-6 and V is TRBV7-2; TRBD1 agrees at 9 bases. CDR3 nucleotide sequence: TGTGCCAGCAGCTTAGATGGTGGAGGACAGGGGATTTCACCCCTCCACTTT. Its protein product is CASSLDGGGQGISPLHF.